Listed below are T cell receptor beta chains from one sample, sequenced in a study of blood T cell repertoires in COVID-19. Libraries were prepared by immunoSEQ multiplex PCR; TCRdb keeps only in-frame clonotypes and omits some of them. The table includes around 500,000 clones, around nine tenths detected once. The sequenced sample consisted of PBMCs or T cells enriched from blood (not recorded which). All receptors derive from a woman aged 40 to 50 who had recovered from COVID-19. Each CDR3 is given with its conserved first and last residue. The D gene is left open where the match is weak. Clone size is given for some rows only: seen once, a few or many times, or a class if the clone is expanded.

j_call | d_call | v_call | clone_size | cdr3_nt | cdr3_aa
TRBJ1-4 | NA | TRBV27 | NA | TGTGCCAGCAGTTCGGAGGGGTGGTATAAGACTAATGAAAAACTGTTTTTT | CASSSEGWYKTNEKLFF
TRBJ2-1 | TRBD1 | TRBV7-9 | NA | TGTGCCAGCAGCTTAGAAGGGACAGGGGCTTATGGGCAGTTCTTC | CASSLEGTGAYGQFF
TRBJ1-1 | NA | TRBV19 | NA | TGTGCCAGTAGTCAGCGGGGCGCGAACACTGAAGCTTTCTTT | CASSQRGANTEAFF
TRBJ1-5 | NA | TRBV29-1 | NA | TGCAGCGTTGGGACAGACAATCAGCCCCAGCATTTT | CSVGTDNQPQHF
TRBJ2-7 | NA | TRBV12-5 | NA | TGTGCTTGTGGTTTGGTAGTCGGGGGTGGGGGCTACGAGCAGTACTTC | CACGLVVGGGGYEQYF
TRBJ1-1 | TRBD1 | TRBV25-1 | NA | TGTGCCAGCAACTTTCCAGGGGGCACTGAAGCTTTCTTT | CASNFPGGTEAFF
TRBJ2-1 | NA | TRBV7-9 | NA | TGTGCCAGCAGGACAGGCTACAATGAGCAGTTCTTC | CASRTGYNEQFF
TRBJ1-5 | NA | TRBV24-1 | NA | TGTGCCACCAGTGATTCACGGCAGGGAAGTCAGCCCCAGCATTTT | CATSDSRQGSQPQHF
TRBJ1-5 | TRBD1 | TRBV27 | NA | TGTGCCAGCAGTCTCAGGGGGTATAGCAATCAGCCCCAGCATTTT | CASSLRGYSNQPQHF
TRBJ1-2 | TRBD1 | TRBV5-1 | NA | TGCGCCAGCAGCTTGGGGGACAGAGGTCATGGCTACACCTTC | CASSLGDRGHGYTF
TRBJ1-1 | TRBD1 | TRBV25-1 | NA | TGTGCCAGCAGTGTTGGGGACAGATTGAACACTGAAGCTTTCTTT | CASSVGDRLNTEAFF
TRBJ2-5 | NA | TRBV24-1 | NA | TGTGCCACCTCGCCCGGGGGAGAGACCCAGTACTTC | CATSPGGETQYF
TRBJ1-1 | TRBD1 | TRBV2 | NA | TGTGCCAACAGGAGGGACAGTCAGACAGTTAACACTGAAGCTTTCTTT | CANRRDSQTVNTEAFF
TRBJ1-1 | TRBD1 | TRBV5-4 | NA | TGTGCCAGCAGCAATTGGACAGGAAGGGGCACTGAAGCTTTCTTT | CASSNWTGRGTEAFF
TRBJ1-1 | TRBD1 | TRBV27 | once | TGTGCCAGCAGGCCGGACAGGGGGGTCGCTTTCTTT | CASRPDRGVAFF
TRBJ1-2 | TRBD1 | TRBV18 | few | TGTGCCAGCTCACTTTCTGCCGGGACAGGGTCGTCCGCCTATGGCTACACCTTC | CASSLSAGTGSSAYGYTF
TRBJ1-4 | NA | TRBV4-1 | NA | TGCGCCAGCAGCACAATGGGGGAGGGTGAAAAACTGTTTTTT | CASSTMGEGEKLFF
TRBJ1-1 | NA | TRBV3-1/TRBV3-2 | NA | TGTGCCAGCAGCCAAGGGCAGGGAGAAGCTTTCTTT | CASSQGQGEAFF
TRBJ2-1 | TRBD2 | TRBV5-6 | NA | TGTGCCAGCAGCTTGGAACTAGCGGGACTTAATGAGCAGTTCTTC | CASSLELAGLNEQFF
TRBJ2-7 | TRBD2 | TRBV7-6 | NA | TGTGCCAGCAGCTTAGGCTCACTAGCGGGGTCCTACGAGCAGTACTTC | CASSLGSLAGSYEQYF
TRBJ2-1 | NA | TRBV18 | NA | TGTGCCAGCTCACCACCGAGCGGGTCCTACAATGAGCAGTTCTTC | CASSPPSGSYNEQFF
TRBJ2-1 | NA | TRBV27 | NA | TGTGCCAGCAGTTTAGTGTCGTACAATGAGCAGTTCTTC | CASSLVSYNEQFF
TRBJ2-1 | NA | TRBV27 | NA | TGTGCCAGCAGTTTACCTAGTCGGAATGAGCAGTTCTTC | CASSLPSRNEQFF